Below are 25 T cell receptor beta chains sequenced from a single sample in a study of early T cells in non-severe SARS-CoV-2 infection. TCRdb passed the 5' RACE reads through MiXCR, listing each CDR3 protein once. The table lists 50,000 to 60,000 distinct CDR3 sequences, approximately 6.2% of them singletons, with approximately 4.1% in the top ten. Sequences were obtained from whole blood. The origin of the receptors is an adult who was a healthcare worker with PCR-confirmed SARS-CoV-2 infection or an uninfected control (not recorded which).

This clonotype was observed at least ten times. This CDR3 is CASSPGTGVSYEQYF. CDR3 DNA sequence: TGTGCCAGCAGCCCCGGGACAGGGGTCTCCTACGAGCAGTACTTC. The V gene is TRBV5-6, the J gene TRBJ2-7; 10 positions match TRBD1. The CDR3 has 15 amino acids. Germline CDR1 reads SGHDT; CDR2 reads YYEEEE. J gave up 0 bases and V 4 bases, and 4 bases lay outside the gene matches.

This clonotype has a count of ten or more. The J gene is TRBJ2-1, the V gene TRBV12-3 or TRBV12-4; D gene uncertain. V was clipped by 8 bases and J by 5 bases, with 13 bases between them. The CDR3 spans 13 residues. CDR3 nucleotides: TGTGCCAGCGGAAAGGAACCACACAATGAGCAGTTCTTC. Translating it yields CASGKEPHNEQFF.

The chain employs TRBV19 and TRBJ2-6, with no clear D. Germline V lookup: CDR1 LNHDA, CDR2 SQIVND (reference sequence). The CDR3 is 13 amino acids. V lost 5 bases and J 1 base, leaving 3 bases between the germline ends. DNA of the CDR3: TGTGCCAGTAGTCAGTCTGGGGCCAACGTCCTGACTTTC. Its protein is CASSQSGANVLTF.

This clonotype came up many times. The rearrangement links TRBV27 to TRBJ1-5; no clear D. CDR1 and CDR2 (germline): MNHEY, SMNVEV (reference sequence). Trimming removed 1 base at V and 2 bases at J, with 6 bases between. The CDR3 is made up of 14 amino acids. CDR3 sequence: CASSLLIGNQPQHF. As DNA, the CDR3 is TGTGCCAGCAGTTTATTGATAGGCAATCAGCCCCAGCATTTT.

The chain links TRBV5-1 to TRBJ1-2; TRBD1 matches 11 bases. Germline V gene sequence: CDR1 SGHRS, CDR2 YFSETQ. Unmatched junction bases numbered 13, after V lost 2 bases and J lost 4 bases. The CDR3 totals 18 residues. The CDR3: CASSFWTGGLIGSYGYTF. The DNA for the CDR3 is TGCGCCAGCAGCTTCTGGACAGGGGGCCTCATTGGGAGCTATGGCTACACCTTC.

This chain joins TRBV29-1 and TRBJ2-2; D not certain. Germline CDR1 and CDR2: SQVTM and ANQGSEA. This CDR3 is built from 14 residues. Deletions cut 4 bases from V and 6 bases from J, with 15 bases between. CDR3 amino acids: CSVVIWFRPGELFF. The CDR3 region has the DNA TGCAGCGTTGTCATCTGGTTCAGGCCCGGGGAGCTGTTTTTT.

In this sample, this clonotype turned up many times. This chain connects TRBV4-1 to TRBJ2-7; D may be TRBD1 or TRBD2 (6 bases each). Germline-derived CDR1 and CDR2 are MGHRA and YSYEKL. V lost 3 bases, J lost 0 bases, and 12 bases lay in between. The CDR3 is 15 amino acids. The CDR3 loop is CASSQTGASSYEQYF. DNA for the CDR3: TGCGCCAGCAGCCAGACGGGGGCCAGCTCCTACGAGCAGTACTTC.

V usage is TRBV7-2 and J usage is TRBJ2-3; D remains ambiguous. Trimming took off 3 bases at V and 4 bases at J, with 11 bases between the two ends. Germline V CDR1 and CDR2: SGHTA, FQGNSA. The CDR3 covers 14 residues. CDR3 residues: CASSFSHPSDTQYF. The CDR3 DNA reads as TGTGCCAGCAGCTTTAGCCATCCGTCAGATACGCAGTATTTT.

The CDR3 here is CASSLGRSNTEAFF. Here the CDR3 DNA reads TGTGCCAGCAGCTTAGGCAGATCGAACACTGAAGCTTTCTTT. J is TRBJ1-1 and V is TRBV7-6; no clear D. Germline V lookup: CDR1 SGHVS, CDR2 FNYEAQ. The CDR3 is made up of 14 amino acids. The V end was cut by 1 base, the J end by 1 base, with 7 bases between.

The chain has TRBV10-3 and TRBJ2-2; tentative D call: TRBD2 (6 bases). CDR3 size: 16 residues. The germline V gene has CDR1 ENHRY and CDR2 SYGVKD. V lost 3 bases to trimming and J lost 1 base, with 12 bases between them. CDR3 sequence (DNA): TGTGCCATCAGTGACACGGGACTGCTGAACACCGGGGAGCTGTTTTTT. Translation gives CAISDTGLLNTGELFF.

The rearrangement links TRBV30 to TRBJ1-6, with TRBD1 identical over 10 bases. This CDR3 spans 15 amino acids. V was pared by 3 bases and J by 7 bases, with 6 bases of the junction left unmatched. Germline CDR1 reads GTSNPN; CDR2 reads SVGIG (reference sequence). CDR3 sequence reads: CAWSPGQGLNSPLHF. The CDR3 bases are TGTGCCTGGAGCCCGGGACAGGGGTTAAATTCACCCCTCCACTTT.

In regard to this clonotype: One end of the junction varies from germline; a read error may be responsible. The chain couples TRBV14 to TRBJ1-6, with a tentative D call TRBD1 (5 bases). Looked up from germline, CDR1 is SGHDN and CDR2 is FVKESK. The CDR3 length is 16 residues. CDR3 nucleotide sequence: TGTGCCAGCAGCCTCACACCCCTGCGGGGGAATTCACCCCTCCCCTTT. This gives the protein CASSLTPLRGNSPLPF.

The chain employs TRBV7-2 and TRBJ1-2, with a possible D match to TRBD1 (6 bases). CDR1 and CDR2 (germline): SGHTA, FQGNSA. The V gene lost 5 bases and the J gene lost 6 bases, with 19 bases spanning the gap. This CDR3 has 15 amino acids. In DNA form, the CDR3 reads TGTGCCAGCAGCCCTACGTCCGGGCAGGGGAATGGCTACACCTTC. Its protein product is CASSPTSGQGNGYTF.

The chain has TRBV2 and TRBJ2-5, with a weak D call TRBD2 (6 bases). V lost 4 bases, J lost 1 base, and 16 bases lay in between. Germline V gene sequence: CDR1 SNHLY, CDR2 FYNNEI. CDR3 size: 16 residues. CDR3 nucleotides: TGTGCCAGCAGTGCGAACGGGGGAACACTCCAAGAGACCCAGTACTTC. Encoded protein: CASSANGGTLQETQYF.

This clonotype was seen ten or more times. CDR3: CASSLAGTGYGYTF. The CDR3, as DNA: TGTGCCAGCAGCTTAGCCGGGACAGGGTATGGCTACACCTTC. The chain recombines TRBV11-2 with TRBJ1-2; 9 bases map to TRBD1. This CDR3 is built from 14 residues. CDR1 SGHAT and CDR2 FQNNGV come from the germline V gene. V lost 1 base and J lost 5; bases outside the gene matches: 2.

This clonotype came up a few times. V and J are TRBV5-5 and TRBJ2-7, with TRBD1 as a possible D gene (5 bases). CDR3 size: 14 residues. Trimming stripped 0 bases from V and 6 bases from J, with 13 bases between. CDR1 and CDR2 (germline): SGHKS, YYEKEE (reference sequence). Written as DNA, the CDR3 is TGTGCCAGCAGCTTGGCGCAGGGAAGAATCGAGCAGTACTTC. Its translation: CASSLAQGRIEQYF.

This clonotype has at least ten counts. V and J are TRBV6-2 or TRBV6-3 and TRBJ1-6; D gene ambiguous. V was trimmed by 2 bases and J by 8 bases, leaving 4 bases between them. This CDR3 is 12 amino acids long. Germline CDR1 MNHEY, CDR2 SVGEGT. For the CDR3, the DNA is TGTGCCAGCAGTTACAGCTATTCACCCCTCCACTTT. This codes for CASSYSYSPLHF.

Many counts were recorded for this clonotype. The rearrangement uses TRBV3-2 and TRBJ2-1; the table's D call, TRBD2, was not checked against the DNA. TRBV3-2 counts as a pseudogene. This CDR3 region has 14 residues. CDR3 in DNA: TGTGCCAGCAGCACCTCCCACAGGCCCAATGAGCAGTTCTTC. It yields the protein CASSTSHRPNEQFF.

This clonotype has more than one count but fewer than ten. This chain connects TRBV10-3 to TRBJ2-3; D is uncertain. Between the trimmed V and J ends, which lost 4 bases and 6 bases, there was a span of 8 bases. The CDR3 sequence is 12 residues long. The germline V gene has CDR1 ENHRY and CDR2 SYGVKD. The CDR3 region is CAISGTQDTQYF. CDR3 coding DNA: TGTGCCATCAGTGGTACCCAGGATACGCAGTATTTT.

This clonotype was found many times. The chain joins TRBV14 to TRBJ2-1, with 8 bases matching TRBD2. The germline V gene has CDR1 SGHDN and CDR2 FVKESK. There are 14 residues in the CDR3. The V and J ends lost 6 bases and 6 bases, in that order; junction bases with no gene match: 7. Written as DNA, the CDR3 is TGTGCCAGCAGGAGCTCCGGGACTAGCAATGAGCAGTTCTTC. Translating gives CASRSSGTSNEQFF. The full variable domain, completed using reference TRBV14 and TRBJ2-1, is EAGVTQFPSHSVIEKGQTVTLRCDPISGHDNLYWYRRVMGKEIKFLLHFVKESKQDESGMPNNRFLAERTGGTYSTLKVQPAELEDSGVYFCASRSSGTSNEQFFGPGTRLTVL.

With respect to this clonotype: A single base separates this from a much larger clone, so it may be a read error. J is TRBJ1-2 and V is TRBV20-1; D gene uncertain. V was pared by 4 bases and J by 0 bases, with 18 bases between. The CDR3 is 16 residues long. Germline CDR1 and CDR2: DFQATT and SNEGSKA (reference sequence). Here the CDR3 reads CSAKVSEAGANYGYTF. DNA of the CDR3: TGCAGTGCTAAGGTCTCGGAGGCCGGAGCTAACTATGGCTACACCTTC.

This clonotype has a count of ten or more. The chain has TRBV3-1 and TRBJ2-1, with TRBD2 identical over 7 bases. Trimming cost V 1 base and J 5 bases; bases outside gene matches: 8. Germline V gene sequence: CDR1 LGHDT, CDR2 YNNKEL (reference sequence). The CDR3 covers 16 residues. CDR3 nucleotides: TGTGCCAGCAGCCAAGCGGGAGCGGGGCTCAACAATGAGCAGTTCTTC. Its translation is CASSQAGAGLNNEQFF.

This clonotype appeared many times. This chain joins TRBV10-3 and TRBJ1-1, with D unclear. V dropped 2 bases and J dropped 5 bases, with 12 bases sitting between them. In germline, CDR1 is ENHRY, CDR2 SYGVKD. This CDR3 comprises 14 residues. Written as DNA, the CDR3 is TGTGCCATCAGTGAGGGACCCTCGAAGACTGAAGCTTTCTTT. Its protein is CAISEGPSKTEAFF.

The chain uses TRBV20-1 and TRBJ2-3; possible D gene TRBD2, 6 bases. Germline V CDR1 and CDR2: DFQATT, SNEGSKA (reference sequence). CDR3 length: 14 amino acids. V gave up 5 bases and J gave up 0 bases, with 12 bases separating them. The CDR3 nucleotides read TGCAGTGCTCTCGCGCGGGGTAGCACAGATACGCAGTATTTT. This encodes CSALARGSTDTQYF.

V usage is TRBV4-3 and J usage is TRBJ1-4, with D perhaps matching TRBD1 (5 bases). CDR1 and CDR2 (germline): LGHNA, YSLEER. The V and J ends lost 0 bases and 7 bases respectively, with 6 bases between them. The length of the CDR3 is 13 residues. DNA for the CDR3: TGCGCCAGCAGCCAAGACGGGGGTGAAAAACTGTTTTTT. Its translation is CASSQDGGEKLFF.